This is a list of T cell receptor beta chains from one sample in a study of blood T cells in healthy people across ages. TCRdb passed the 5' RACE reads through MiXCR, listing each CDR3 protein once. The profile shows around 870,000 distinct CDR3 sequences, about 30% of them singletons. The sequenced sample consisted of blood. These receptors were collected from a woman aged 80 or older in good health. CDR3s leave out the opening cysteine and the closing phenylalanine or tryptophan.

V	J	CDR3
TRBV7-2	TRBJ2-3	ASTGLSTDTQY
TRBV11-3	TRBJ2-1	ASSAGNKLDEQF
TRBV11-2	TRBJ1-6	ASSSQAERTLKTPLH
TRBV20-1	TRBJ2-7	SASFASGEGEQY
TRBV2	TRBJ2-4	ASSEFRDMY
TRBV12-3/TRBV12-4	TRBJ1-6	ASSPPGRNSPLH
TRBV10-2	TRBJ2-1	ASRAGGGVEQF
TRBV4-3	TRBJ2-5	ASSPKSGGAKYNEQY
TRBV27	TRBJ1-5	ASSLSMGGQPQH
TRBV2	TRBJ1-6	ASKRTATNSPLH
TRBV28	TRBJ1-2	ASRRDALFVGQSNYGYT
TRBV2	TRBJ2-2	ASSGYRVTGELF
TRBV20-1	TRBJ2-5	SASRWAEQETQY
TRBV20-1	TRBJ2-1	SARRGPTYNEQF
TRBV24-1	TRBJ2-1	ATSGAAGTVNSYNEQF
TRBV5-1	TRBJ1-1	ASSQGQENTEAF